This T cell receptor (beta chain) was found in a study of blood T cells in healthy people across ages. Next came a second PCR, run for 7 to 11 cycles, which used a sample-barcoded 5' primer along with a J-beta primer mix. TCRdb reprocessed the 5' RACE reads with MiXCR, giving one entry per CDR3 protein. This table holds hundreds of thousands of distinct CDR3 sequences, about half found once. The CDR3 totals 14 residues. V was pared by 1 base and J by 1 base, with 5 bases between. Per the germline V gene, CDR1 is LNHNV and CDR2 is YYDKDF (reference sequence). This TCR derives from an older woman in good health. Specimen: blood. This chain connects TRBV15 to TRBJ2-1; D gene ambiguous. The DNA of the CDR3 is TGTGCCACCAGCAGAGCCGGTTCCTACAATGAGCAGTTCTTC. Translated, it gives CATSRAGSYNEQFF.